Listed below are T cell receptor beta chains from one sample, sequenced in a study of blood T cell repertoires in COVID-19. Only in-frame clones appear in the TCRdb table, and some are missing; sequencing was by immunoSEQ multiplex PCR. The sample records around 65,000 clones, 65% to 80% being singletons. The sample was peripheral blood. The origin of the receptors is a woman older than 75 with active or convalescent COVID-19. The CDR3 runs from the conserved cysteine through the conserved F or W. Fields, in order: CDR3 length, clone size, J gene, D gene, V gene, CDR3 DNA, CDR3 protein. The D gene is left open where the match is weak. Size values are once, few and many counts, or a class for expanded clones, and some rows have none.

>15|few|TRBJ1-3|.|TRBV19
TGTGCCAGTTGCGGGGCTACTCGCTGTGGAAACACCATATATTTT
CASCGATRCGNTIYF
>14|.|TRBJ1-1|.|TRBV6-5
TGTGCCAGCAGTTACTCTCGGGACAATACTGAAGCTTTCTTT
CASSYSRDNTEAFF
>15|.|TRBJ1-6|TRBD1|TRBV5-6
TGTGCCAGCAGCTTGTTCGGCAGGGGGGATTCACCCCTCCACTTT
CASSLFGRGDSPLHF
>16|.|TRBJ2-2|.|TRBV7-9
TGTGCCAGCAGCCCTCCGAGGACATCAAACACCGGGGAGCTGTTTTTT
CASSPPRTSNTGELFF
>13|.|TRBJ2-7|.|TRBV5-1
TGCGCCAGCAGCCTCCGACAAGCCTACGAGCAGTACTTC
CASSLRQAYEQYF
>13|.|TRBJ1-2|.|TRBV12-3/TRBV12-4
TGTGCCAGCAGTATGACAGTTTTCTATGGCTACACCTTC
CASSMTVFYGYTF
>14|few|TRBJ1-2|TRBD1|TRBV6-5
TGTGCCAGCAGCTCTATGGGACAGGGATGGGGCTACACCTTC
CASSSMGQGWGYTF
>13|.|TRBJ1-1|TRBD1|TRBV7-9
TGTGCCAGCAGCTTAGACAGGGGCACTGAAGCTTTCTTT
CASSLDRGTEAFF
>18|.|TRBJ2-1|.|TRBV21-1
TGTGCCAACGGACTAGCGGGGGGGACCAACCGCTCCTACAATGAGCAGTTCTTC
CANGLAGGTNRSYNEQFF
>15|.|TRBJ2-3|TRBD2|TRBV7-9
TGTGCCAGCAGCCGAAGCGGGGGGTTCACAGATACGCAGTATTTT
CASSRSGGFTDTQYF
>16|once|TRBJ2-3|.|TRBV5-1
TGCGCCAGCAGCCCGCGGCTGTCCGGGAGCACAGATACGCAGTATTTT
CASSPRLSGSTDTQYF
>18|.|TRBJ2-3|TRBD2|TRBV5-1
TGCGCCAGCAGCTTGGGGGCTAGCGGGGGGACCCGCACAGATACGCAGTATTTT
CASSLGASGGTRTDTQYF
>13|.|TRBJ1-2|.|TRBV5-1
TGCGCCAGCAGCTTGGGGCAGGAAGACGGCTACACCTTC
CASSLGQEDGYTF
>14|.|TRBJ1-6|TRBD1|TRBV27
TGTGCCAGCAGTTTCCGACAGGGAAATTCACCCCTCCACTTT
CASSFRQGNSPLHF
>15|.|TRBJ2-5|.|TRBV7-9
TGTGCCAGCAGCTTAGACGGGGGTTACGAAGAGACCCAGTACTTC
CASSLDGGYEETQYF
>12|few|TRBJ1-2|.|TRBV7-9
TGTGCCAGCAGCCAGGGGCAGGGCGGCTACACCTTC
CASSQGQGGYTF
>17|.|TRBJ2-7|TRBD2|TRBV5-1
TGCGCCAGCAGCTTGGACGTCGGGCGACTAGCGGGCTACGAGCAGTACTTC
CASSLDVGRLAGYEQYF
>12|.|TRBJ2-1|.|TRBV28
TGTGCCAGCAGTCCATTGCCGGGGTTGCAGTTCTTC
CASSPLPGLQFF
>11|.|TRBJ2-1|.|TRBV12-3/TRBV12-4
TGTGCCAGCAGGCGCGGGACTCAGCAGTTCTTC
CASRRGTQQFF
>15|.|TRBJ2-7|.|TRBV5-1
TGCGCCAGCAGCTTGAATGCTGCTAGCTCCTACGAGCAGTACTTC
CASSLNAASSYEQYF
>16|.|TRBJ2-3|.|TRBV5-6
TGTGCCAGCAGCTTATTGGGGGGGCTATACACAGATACGCAGTATTTT
CASSLLGGLYTDTQYF
>14|.|TRBJ1-1|.|TRBV9
TGTGCCAGCAGCGTAGGAGGGGGAAGGACTGAAGCTTTCTTT
CASSVGGGRTEAFF
>17|.|TRBJ1-1|TRBD1|TRBV4-1
TGCGCCAGCAGCCAAGAACCACCTCCACAGGGGCTCACTGAAGCTTTCTTT
CASSQEPPPQGLTEAFF
>16|.|TRBJ1-6|TRBD1|TRBV19
TGTGCCAGTAGTATCGACGGGGGACAGGGGAATTCACCCCTCCACTTT
CASSIDGGQGNSPLHF
>13|once|TRBJ1-2|TRBD1|TRBV6-5
TGTGCCAGCAGGGACAGGGTCCATACTGGCTACACCTTC
CASRDRVHTGYTF
>13|once|TRBJ1-2|.|TRBV4-1
TGCGCCAGCAGCCAAGCGGGGAGCCTCCGTTGGACCTTC
CASSQAGSLRWTF
>15|.|TRBJ1-2|TRBD1|TRBV5-6
TGTGCCAGCAGCTTGACTGGGACAGGGACTTATGGCTACACCTTC
CASSLTGTGTYGYTF
>13|.|TRBJ2-3|.|TRBV18
TGTGCCAGCTCACCACAGGGGACAGATACGCAGTATTTT
CASSPQGTDTQYF
>13|.|TRBJ1-1|.|TRBV4-1
TGCGCCAGCAGCCAAGAAAGTCGGACTGAAGCTTTCTTT
CASSQESRTEAFF
>15|.|TRBJ1-5|.|TRBV5-1
TGCGCCAGCAGCTTGGAGGGGTATAGCAATCAGCCCCAGCATTTT
CASSLEGYSNQPQHF
>13|.|TRBJ1-1|TRBD1|TRBV14
TGTGCCAGCAGCCAAGCGAGGGACAGAAAAGCTTTCTTT
CASSQARDRKAFF
>14|few|TRBJ1-1|.|TRBV5-8
TGTGCCAGCAGCCTCCAGGGGATGAACACTGAAGCTTTCTTT
CASSLQGMNTEAFF
>18|.|TRBJ2-5|TRBD1|TRBV5-4
TGTGCCAGCAGCTTGGGACCGGGACAGGGGGCGTTAGGAGAGACCCAGTACTTC
CASSLGPGQGALGETQYF
>17|.|TRBJ2-5|.|TRBV7-9
TGTGCCAGCAGCGCCCCGGTTGGAGGGGGGGCAAGAGAGACCCAGTACTTC
CASSAPVGGGARETQYF
>15|few|TRBJ2-7|TRBD2|TRBV6-5
TGTGCCAGCAGTTACCGGGGGGGCCAGGGGCGCGAGCAGTACTTC
CASSYRGGQGREQYF
>16|.|TRBJ2-7|.|TRBV6-1
TGTGCCAGCAGTGAAGCGGAGCGGACGAGCTCCTACGAGCAGTACTTC
CASSEAERTSSYEQYF
>15|few|TRBJ1-2|.|TRBV6-1
TGTGCCAGCAGTGAAAGGCCAGGGCTTCTCTATGGCTACACCTTC
CASSERPGLLYGYTF
>13|once|TRBJ1-1|.|TRBV7-3
TGTGCCAGCAGCCAACGGTTGAACACTGAAGCTTTCTTT
CASSQRLNTEAFF
>14|.|TRBJ2-5|TRBD1|TRBV6-5
TGTGCCACCTCATGGACAGGACCGTGGAAGACCCAGTACTTC
CATSWTGPWKTQYF
>14|.|TRBJ1-2|TRBD1|TRBV6-6
TGTGCCAGCAGTACCTCCGACAGGGTCTATGGCTACACCTTC
CASSTSDRVYGYTF
>16|.|TRBJ2-5|.|TRBV19
TGTGCCAGTAGTATTGGACAGCGGACTAGAACGGAGACCCAGTACTTC
CASSIGQRTRTETQYF